This TCR beta chain was captured by sequencing in a study of PD-1 blockade in classical Hodgkin lymphoma. General study results and limits: Complete responders' diversity at baseline resembled that of newly diagnosed patients.

The V end was cut by 4 bases, the J end by 6 bases, with 15 bases between. This CDR3 region has 15 residues. Germline CDR1 is SGHTA and CDR2 is FQGNSA. With respect to this clone: The antigen is undetermined.

The method was immunoSEQ multiplex PCR; TCRdb's version includes in-frame clones alone and lacks a portion of them. There are roughly 52,000 clones in the sample; around nine tenths occur only once, and 6.5% to 8.5% lies in the top ten. Noted time point: cycle 4 day 1 (C4D1), after 6 weeks of nivolumab. There was relapse after autologous stem cell transplantation in every patient, and there was variation in brentuximab vedotin exposure. The patients, who had relapsed/refractory classical Hodgkin lymphoma, achieved best responses of complete response, partial response or progressive disease. This receptor was taken from a human donor with classical Hodgkin lymphoma. The J gene is TRBJ2-2, the V gene TRBV7-2; tentative D call: TRBD2 (7 bases). This sample comprised peripheral blood mononuclear cells (PBMCs), obtained before the fourth cycle of nivolumab. This chain's CDR3 is CASSSLGGASGELFF. DNA for the CDR3: TGTGCCAGCAGCTCCCTGGGGGGGGCGTCCGGGGAGCTGTTTTTT.